This T cell receptor (beta chain) is from a study of T cells in Graves' hyperthyroidism and ophthalmopathy (dated by TCRdb to between 2018 and 2020). About the full investigation: Peripheral blood samples were taken at initial diagnosis, before any treatment was given. TCR Vbeta CDR3 sequencing of approximately 140 peripheral blood samples (over 40 ophthalmopathy, about 74 hyperthyroidism and roughly 17 progressor patients) is reported in the paper. To identify distinguishing TCR V-J signatures, a discovery cohort of around 100 patients was used, comprising roughly 45 with Graves' ophthalmopathy and about 59 with stable Graves' hyperthyroidism. Thyroid tissue and blood T-cell repertoires from about six Graves' hyperthyroidism patients were also compared in the study. The 100 or so discovery patients were divided at random into training and test sets in a 7:3 ratio. Whether ophthalmopathy could be predicted prospectively was tested in an independent validation cohort made up of 18 to 20 hyperthyroidism patients plus 17 patients who later progressed to ophthalmopathy. Following sampling, methimazole starting at 30 mg daily was given to hyperthyroidism patients, and high-dose intravenous methylprednisolone was given to ophthalmopathy patients. What the authors observed across the whole study: No statistical method was used to set the sample size in advance, and investigators knew the group allocation. A model built on a 13 V-J signature distinguished ophthalmopathy from stable hyperthyroidism, reaching around 90% sensitivity and about 81% specificity in cross-validation and 80%/75% in testing. In validation, the model predicted progression to ophthalmopathy a median of roughly six months before onset, with around 70% sensitivity and around 76% specificity. Most expanded thyroid clonotypes (frequency above 0.001) were also found in blood, which suggests that blood repertoires may mirror thyroid immune responses.

Stable Graves' hyperthyroidism was defined as the absence of progression to ophthalmopathy over 18 months of follow-up. The hyperthyroidism patients were between 18 and 65 years old and newly diagnosed, with a disease duration of less than 2 months. Any patient with an uncontrolled infection, another autoimmune disease, pregnancy or lactation was excluded. Diagnoses relied on clinical symptoms, serum thyroxine and TRAb, thyroid ultrasound and orbital computed tomography. PBMCs were separated from 10 ml of fresh peripheral blood using Ficoll-Paque density gradient centrifugation. Trizol reagent was used to extract total RNA, and RNA quality was then checked on an Agilent 2100 Bioanalyzer. Regarding this clonotype: The specificity of this receptor is unknown. Base-call qualities are not available, and no considerably larger clone is one nucleotide away.

The TCR beta CDR3 regions were amplified from RNA transcripts. The first round of RT-PCR for the TCR CDR3 was performed with the HTBI primer set and the Qiagen OneStep RT-PCR kit. Libraries were constructed in a second round of multiplex PCR, after which size selection and purification were performed. Sequencing of the libraries was done on an Illumina HiSeq2000 using paired-end 100 bp reads. As for the original processing: SOAPnuke was used to process the raw data, throwing out any read that contained adapters or uncalled bases, had a mean Phred below 15, or lacked an exact constant-primer or identifier match. High-quality paired reads were merged with COPE v1.2.5, and unique nucleotide sequences were defined as clonotypes. MiTCR v1.1 was used to align clonotypes to the IMGT TRBV, TRBD and TRBJ reference segments. Only V-J combinations with frequency above 0.0001, covering 99% to 99.2% of repertoires, were analysed. The TCS score was defined as F50 (clonal expansion) divided by E x V (chaos), with BLOSUM62-based TCRdist calculated between CDR3 peptides within each V-J. Welch's t-statistics and random forest reduced several hundred V-J features to around 14, which were used in a naive Bayes classifier (R e1071). TCRdb reprocessed the public reads (quality trimming at Q25 with fastp, clone calling with MiXCR) and kept in-frame beta chains. Rows with one shared CDR3 protein collapse into an entry with the most common genes and DNA. TCRdb, not the original authors, processed these V and J calls. This sample holds a few hundred thousand distinct CDR3 sequences; over 20% were observed only once. The top ten constitute about 50% of the sample.

The CDR3 sequence holds 14 residues, the cysteine and phenylalanine included. Only CDR3 DNA is held: 42 bases, read in frame from base 1. Trimming at the junction amounts to 0 bases on V and 4 bases on J, and the germline ends lie 10 bases apart. Via the germline V gene, CDR1 is SGDLS and CDR2 YYNGEE. Sequencing was carried out using blood. The clonotype originates from a woman in her forties or fifties with Graves' hyperthyroidism. The V gene is TRBV9 and the J gene is TRBJ1-1; the D gene cannot be named for sure. The DNA sequence follows: TGTGCCAGCAGCGTAGACGTCAGCATCACTGAAGCTTTCTTT. Translated, this is CASSVDVSITEAFF.